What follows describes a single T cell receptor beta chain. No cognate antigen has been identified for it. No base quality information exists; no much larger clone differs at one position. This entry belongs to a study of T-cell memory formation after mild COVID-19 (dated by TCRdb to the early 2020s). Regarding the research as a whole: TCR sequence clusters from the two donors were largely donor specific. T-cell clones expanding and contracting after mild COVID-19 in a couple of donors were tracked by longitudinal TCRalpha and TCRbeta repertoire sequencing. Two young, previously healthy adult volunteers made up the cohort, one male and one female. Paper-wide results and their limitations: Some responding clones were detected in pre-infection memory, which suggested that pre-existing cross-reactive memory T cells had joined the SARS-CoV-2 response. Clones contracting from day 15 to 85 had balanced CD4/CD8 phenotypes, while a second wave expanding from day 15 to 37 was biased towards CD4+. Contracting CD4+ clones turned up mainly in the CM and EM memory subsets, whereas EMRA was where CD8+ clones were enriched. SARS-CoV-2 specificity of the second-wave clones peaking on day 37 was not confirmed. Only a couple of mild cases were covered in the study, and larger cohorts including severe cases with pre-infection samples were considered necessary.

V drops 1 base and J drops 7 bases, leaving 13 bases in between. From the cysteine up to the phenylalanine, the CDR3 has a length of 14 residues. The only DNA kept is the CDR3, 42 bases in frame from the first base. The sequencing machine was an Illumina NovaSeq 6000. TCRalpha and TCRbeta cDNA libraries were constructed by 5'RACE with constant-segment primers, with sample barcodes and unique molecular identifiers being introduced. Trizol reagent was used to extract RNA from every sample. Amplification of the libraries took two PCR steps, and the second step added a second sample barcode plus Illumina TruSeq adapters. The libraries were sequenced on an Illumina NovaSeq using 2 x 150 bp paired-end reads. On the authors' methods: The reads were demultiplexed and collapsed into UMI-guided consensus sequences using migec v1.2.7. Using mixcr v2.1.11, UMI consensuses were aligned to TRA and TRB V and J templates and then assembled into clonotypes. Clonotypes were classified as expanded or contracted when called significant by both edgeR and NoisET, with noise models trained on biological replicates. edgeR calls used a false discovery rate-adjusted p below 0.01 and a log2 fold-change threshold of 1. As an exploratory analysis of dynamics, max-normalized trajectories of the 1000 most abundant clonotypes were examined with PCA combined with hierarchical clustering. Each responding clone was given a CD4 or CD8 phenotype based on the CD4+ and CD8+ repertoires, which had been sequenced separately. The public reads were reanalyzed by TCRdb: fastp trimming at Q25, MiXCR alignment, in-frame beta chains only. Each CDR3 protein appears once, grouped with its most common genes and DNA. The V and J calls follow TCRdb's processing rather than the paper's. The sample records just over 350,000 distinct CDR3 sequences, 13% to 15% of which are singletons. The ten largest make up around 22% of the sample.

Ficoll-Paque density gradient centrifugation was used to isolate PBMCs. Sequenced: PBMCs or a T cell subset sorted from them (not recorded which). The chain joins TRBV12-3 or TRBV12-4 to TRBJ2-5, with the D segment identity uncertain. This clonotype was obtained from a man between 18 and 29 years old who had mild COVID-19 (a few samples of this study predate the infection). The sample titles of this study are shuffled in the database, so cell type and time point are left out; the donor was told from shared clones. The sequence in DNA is TGTGCCAGCAGTTTAGTGGCTACCCCGGGGACCCAGTACTTC. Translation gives CASSLVATPGTQYF.